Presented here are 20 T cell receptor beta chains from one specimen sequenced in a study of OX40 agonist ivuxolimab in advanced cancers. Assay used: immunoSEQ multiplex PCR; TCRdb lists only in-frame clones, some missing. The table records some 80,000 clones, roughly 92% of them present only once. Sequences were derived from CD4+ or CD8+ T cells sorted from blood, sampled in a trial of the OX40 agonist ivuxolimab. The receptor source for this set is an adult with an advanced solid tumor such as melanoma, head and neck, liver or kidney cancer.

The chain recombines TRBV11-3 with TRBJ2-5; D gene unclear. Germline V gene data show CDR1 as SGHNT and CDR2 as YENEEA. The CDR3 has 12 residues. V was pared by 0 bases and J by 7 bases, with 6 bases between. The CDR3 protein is CASSLDLGTQYF. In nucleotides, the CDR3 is TGTGCCAGCAGCTTAGATCTCGGGACCCAGTACTTC.

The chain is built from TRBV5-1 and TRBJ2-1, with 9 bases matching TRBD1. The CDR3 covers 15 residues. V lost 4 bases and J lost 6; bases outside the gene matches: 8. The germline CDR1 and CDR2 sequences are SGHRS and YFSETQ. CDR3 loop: CASSAGTGYLNEQFF. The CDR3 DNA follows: TGCGCCAGCAGCGCCGGGACAGGGTATCTCAATGAGCAGTTCTTC.

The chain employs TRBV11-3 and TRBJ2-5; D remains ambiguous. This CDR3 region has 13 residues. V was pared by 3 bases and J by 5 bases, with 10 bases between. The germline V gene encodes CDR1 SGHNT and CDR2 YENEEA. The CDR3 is CASSFQELETQYF. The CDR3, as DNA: TGTGCCAGCAGCTTTCAGGAGCTGGAGACCCAGTACTTC.

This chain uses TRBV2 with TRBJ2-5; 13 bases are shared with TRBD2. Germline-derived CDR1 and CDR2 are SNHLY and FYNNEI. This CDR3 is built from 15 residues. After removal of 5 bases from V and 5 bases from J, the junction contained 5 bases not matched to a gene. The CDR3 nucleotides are TGTGCCAGCAGTCCTCGGACTAGCGGGAGTGAGACCCAGTACTTC. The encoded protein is CASSPRTSGSETQYF.

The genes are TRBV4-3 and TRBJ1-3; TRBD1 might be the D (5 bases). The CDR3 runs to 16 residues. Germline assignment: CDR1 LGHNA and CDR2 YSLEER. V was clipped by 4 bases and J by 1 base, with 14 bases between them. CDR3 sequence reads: CASSRWGTVSGNTIYF. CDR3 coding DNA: TGCGCCAGCAGCCGGTGGGGCACGGTGTCTGGAAACACCATATATTTT.

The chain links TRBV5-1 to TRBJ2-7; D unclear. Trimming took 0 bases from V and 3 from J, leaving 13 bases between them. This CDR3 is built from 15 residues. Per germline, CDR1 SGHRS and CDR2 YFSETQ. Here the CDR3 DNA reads TGCGCCAGCAGCTTGGGAGGCGCAGCCGGCTACGAGCAGTACTTC. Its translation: CASSLGGAAGYEQYF.

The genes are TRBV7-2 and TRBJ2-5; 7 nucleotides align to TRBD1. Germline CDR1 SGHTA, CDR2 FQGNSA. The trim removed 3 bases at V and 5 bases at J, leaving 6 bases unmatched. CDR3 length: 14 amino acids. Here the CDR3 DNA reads TGTGCCAGCAGCTTGGGACAGACAAAGGAGACCCAGTACTTC. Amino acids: CASSLGQTKETQYF. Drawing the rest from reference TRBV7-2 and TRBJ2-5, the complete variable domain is GAGVSQSPSNKVTEKGKDVELRCDPISGHTALYWYRQSLGQGLEFLIYFQGNSAPDKSGLPSDRFSAERTGGSVSTLTIQRTQQEDSAVYLCASSLGQTKETQYFGPGTRLLVL.

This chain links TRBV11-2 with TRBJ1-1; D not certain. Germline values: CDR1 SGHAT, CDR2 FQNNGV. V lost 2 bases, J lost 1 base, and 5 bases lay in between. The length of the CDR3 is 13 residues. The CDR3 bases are TGTGCCAGCAGCTTATTGGAGAACACTGAAGCTTTCTTT. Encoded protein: CASSLLENTEAFF.

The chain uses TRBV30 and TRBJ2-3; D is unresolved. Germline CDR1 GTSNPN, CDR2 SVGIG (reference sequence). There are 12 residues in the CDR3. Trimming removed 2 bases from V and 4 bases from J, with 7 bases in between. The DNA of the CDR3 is TGTGCCTGGAGTAGTGGCGCAGATACGCAGTATTTT. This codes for CAWSSGADTQYF.

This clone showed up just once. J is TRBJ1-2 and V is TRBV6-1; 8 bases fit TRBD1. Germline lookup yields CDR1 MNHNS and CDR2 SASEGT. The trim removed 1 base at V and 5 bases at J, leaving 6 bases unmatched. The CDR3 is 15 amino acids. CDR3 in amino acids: CASSEEGQGAYGYTF. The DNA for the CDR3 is TGTGCCAGCAGTGAAGAGGGTCAGGGGGCTTATGGCTACACCTTC.

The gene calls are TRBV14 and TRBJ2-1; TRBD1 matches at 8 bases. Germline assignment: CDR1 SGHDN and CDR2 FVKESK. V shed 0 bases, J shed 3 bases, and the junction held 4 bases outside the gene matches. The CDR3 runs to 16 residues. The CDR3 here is CASSQDRGQVYNEQFF. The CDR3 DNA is TGTGCCAGCAGCCAAGATAGGGGACAGGTCTACAATGAGCAGTTCTTC.

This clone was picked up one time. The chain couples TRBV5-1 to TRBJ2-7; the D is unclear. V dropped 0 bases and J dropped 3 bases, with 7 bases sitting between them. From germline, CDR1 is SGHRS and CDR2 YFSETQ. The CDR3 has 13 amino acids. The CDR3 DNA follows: TGCGCCAGCAGCTTGGGCGCTAACTACGAGCAGTACTTC. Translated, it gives CASSLGANYEQYF. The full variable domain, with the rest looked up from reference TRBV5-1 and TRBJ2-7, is KAGVTQTPRYLIKTRGQQVTLSCSPISGHRSVSWYQQTPGQGLQFLFEYFSETQRNKGNFPGRFSGRQFSNSRSEMNVSTLELGDSALYLCASSLGANYEQYFGPGTRLTVT.

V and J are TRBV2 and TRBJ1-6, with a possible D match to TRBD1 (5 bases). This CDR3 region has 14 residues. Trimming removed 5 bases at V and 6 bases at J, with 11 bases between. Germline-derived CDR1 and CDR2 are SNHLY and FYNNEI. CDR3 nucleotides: TGTGCCAGCAGTCCCGAAAGGGGTAATTCACCCCTCCACTTT. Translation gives CASSPERGNSPLHF.

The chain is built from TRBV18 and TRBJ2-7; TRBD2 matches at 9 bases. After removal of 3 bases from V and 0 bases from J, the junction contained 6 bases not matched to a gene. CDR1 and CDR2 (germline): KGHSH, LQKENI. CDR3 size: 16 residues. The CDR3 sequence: CASSPMTSGSSYEQYF. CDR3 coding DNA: TGTGCCAGCTCACCTATGACTAGCGGAAGCTCCTACGAGCAGTACTTC.

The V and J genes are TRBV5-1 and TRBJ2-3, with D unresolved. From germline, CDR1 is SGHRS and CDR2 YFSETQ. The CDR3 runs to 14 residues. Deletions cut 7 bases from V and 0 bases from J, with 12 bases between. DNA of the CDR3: TGCGCCAGCTCCAGGCGCCTTAGCACAGATACGCAGTATTTT. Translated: CASSRRLSTDTQYF.

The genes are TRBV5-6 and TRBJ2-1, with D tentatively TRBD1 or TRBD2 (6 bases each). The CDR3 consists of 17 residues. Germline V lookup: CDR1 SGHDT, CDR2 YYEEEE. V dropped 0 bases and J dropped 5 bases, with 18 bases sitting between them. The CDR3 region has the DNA TGTGCCAGCAGCTTGGGACGAGGGGGGCGAGTCCACAATGAGCAGTTCTTC. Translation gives CASSLGRGGRVHNEQFF.

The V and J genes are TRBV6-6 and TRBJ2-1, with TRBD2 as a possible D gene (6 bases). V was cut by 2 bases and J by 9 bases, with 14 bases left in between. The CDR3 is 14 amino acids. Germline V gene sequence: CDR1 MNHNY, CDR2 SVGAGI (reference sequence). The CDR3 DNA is TGTGCCAGCAGTTACCACTCCGGCGGGACTGAGCAGTTCTTC. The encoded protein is CASSYHSGGTEQFF.

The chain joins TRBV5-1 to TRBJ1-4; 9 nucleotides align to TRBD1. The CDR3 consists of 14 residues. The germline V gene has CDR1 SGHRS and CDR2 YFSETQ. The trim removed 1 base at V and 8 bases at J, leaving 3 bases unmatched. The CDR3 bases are TGCGCCAGCAGCTTGCCCGGGACAGGGGAAAAACTGTTTTTT. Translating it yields CASSLPGTGEKLFF.

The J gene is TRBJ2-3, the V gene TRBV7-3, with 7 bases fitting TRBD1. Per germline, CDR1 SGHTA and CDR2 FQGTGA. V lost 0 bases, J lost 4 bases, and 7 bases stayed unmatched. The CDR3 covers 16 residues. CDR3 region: CASSLTRQGVSDTQYF. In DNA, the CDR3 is TGTGCCAGCAGCTTAACGAGACAGGGAGTATCAGATACGCAGTATTTT.

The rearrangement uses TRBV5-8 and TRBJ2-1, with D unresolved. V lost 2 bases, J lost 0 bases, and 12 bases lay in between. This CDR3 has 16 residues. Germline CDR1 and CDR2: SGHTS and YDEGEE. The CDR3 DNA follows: TGTGCCAGCAGCTTCGAGGACCTAGGCTCCTACAATGAGCAGTTCTTC. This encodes CASSFEDLGSYNEQFF.